The present entry profiles one T cell receptor (beta chain) with its context. Assay used: immunoSEQ multiplex PCR; TCRdb lists only in-frame clones, some missing. The repertoire holds 250,000 to 350,000 clones, with about 81% as singletons. The sample belongs to a study of blood T cell repertoires in COVID-19. Sequenced material: peripheral blood. The source is a human donor with COVID-19, enrolled during active disease. The donor label of this sample is uncertain.

The CDR3 region is CASSFQSLNSPLHF. The CDR3 DNA follows: TGCGCCAGCAGCTTCCAGTCCTTGAATTCACCCCTCCACTTT. The gene calls are TRBV5-1 and TRBJ1-6; D is unresolved. Germline assignment: CDR1 SGHRS and CDR2 YFSETQ. The CDR3 is made up of 14 amino acids. V was cut by 2 bases and J by 7 bases, with 10 bases left in between. Together with reference TRBV5-1 and TRBJ1-6, the CDR3 gives the full variable domain: KAGVTQTPRYLIKTRGQQVTLSCSPISGHRSVSWYQQTPGQGLQFLFEYFSETQRNKGNFPGRFSGRQFSNSRSEMNVSTLELGDSALYLCASSFQSLNSPLHFGNGTRLTVT.